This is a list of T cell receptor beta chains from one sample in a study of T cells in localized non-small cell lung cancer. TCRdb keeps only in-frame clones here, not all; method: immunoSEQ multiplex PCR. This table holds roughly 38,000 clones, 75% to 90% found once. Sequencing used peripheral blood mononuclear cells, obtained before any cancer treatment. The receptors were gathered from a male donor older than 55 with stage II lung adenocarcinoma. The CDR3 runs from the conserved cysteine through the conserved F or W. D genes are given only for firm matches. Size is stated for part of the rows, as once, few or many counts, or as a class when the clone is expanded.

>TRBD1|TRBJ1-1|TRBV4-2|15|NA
CASSQEGQGNTEAFF
TGTGCCAGCAGCCAAGAAGGACAGGGGAACACTGAAGCTTTCTTT
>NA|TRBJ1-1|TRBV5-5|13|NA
CASKDSMNTEAFF
TGTGCCAGCAAGGACAGTATGAACACTGAAGCTTTCTTT
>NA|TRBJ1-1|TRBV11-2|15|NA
CASMVGGAMNTEAFF
TGTGCCAGCATGGTAGGGGGGGCAATGAACACTGAAGCTTTCTTT
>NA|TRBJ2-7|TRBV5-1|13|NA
CASRPARSYEQYF
TGCGCCAGCAGACCGGCCCGCTCCTACGAGCAGTACTTC
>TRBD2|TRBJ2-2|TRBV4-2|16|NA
CASSQSPLAETGELFF
TGTGCCAGCAGCCAAAGTCCACTAGCGGAGACCGGGGAGCTGTTTTTT
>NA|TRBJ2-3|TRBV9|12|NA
CASSVKSDTQYF
TGTGCCAGCAGCGTTAAGTCAGATACGCAGTATTTT
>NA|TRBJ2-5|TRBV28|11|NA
CASKDQETQYF
TGTGCCAGTAAAGACCAAGAGACCCAGTACTTC
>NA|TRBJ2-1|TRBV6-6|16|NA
CASSYSRRPAYNEQFF
TGTGCCAGCAGTTACTCCCGGAGACCGGCCTACAATGAGCAGTTCTTC
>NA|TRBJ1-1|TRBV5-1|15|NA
CASSSGQLLNTEAFF
TGCGCCAGCAGCTCCGGACAGTTACTGAACACTGAAGCTTTCTTT
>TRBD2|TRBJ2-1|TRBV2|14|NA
CASSGLAGAGEQFF
TGTGCCAGCAGTGGGTTAGCGGGAGCAGGTGAGCAGTTCTTC
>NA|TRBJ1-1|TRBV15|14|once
CATSGRTGGTEAFF
TGTGCCACCAGCGGAAGAACAGGCGGAACTGAAGCTTTCTTT
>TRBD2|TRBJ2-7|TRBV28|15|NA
CASSHRTSGMYEQYF
TGTGCCAGCAGTCACCGGACTAGCGGGATGTACGAGCAGTACTTC
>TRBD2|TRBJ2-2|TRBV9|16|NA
CASSVSGTTNTGELFF
TGTGCCAGCAGCGTCTCTGGGACTACGAACACCGGGGAGCTGTTTTTT
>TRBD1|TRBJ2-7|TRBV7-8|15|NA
CASSLGDRKVYEQYF
TGTGCCAGCAGCTTAGGGGACAGGAAGGTTTACGAGCAGTACTTC
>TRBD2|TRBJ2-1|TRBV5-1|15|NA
CASSFPSGLYNEQFF
TGCGCCAGCAGCTTTCCTAGCGGGCTCTACAATGAGCAGTTCTTC
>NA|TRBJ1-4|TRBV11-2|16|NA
CASSITTGATNEKLFF
TGTGCCAGCAGCATCACTACTGGGGCAACTAATGAAAAACTGTTTTTT